Listed below are T cell receptor beta chains from one sample, sequenced in a study of OX40 agonist ivuxolimab in advanced cancers. Assay: immunoSEQ multiplex PCR; the TCRdb copy retains only in-frame clones and omits some. This table holds 30,000 or so clones, around nine tenths found once. The sample was CD4+ or CD8+ T cells sorted from blood, taken in a trial of the OX40 agonist ivuxolimab. These receptor sequences come from an adult with an advanced solid tumor such as melanoma, head and neck, liver or kidney cancer. Both conserved end residues are part of each CDR3. A D gene is named only where the DNA matches it firmly. Some rows have no size entry. The others give once, few or many, or a class for an expanded clone.

v_gene	abundance	j_gene	len	d_gene	CDR3nt	CDR3aa
TRBV25-1	.	TRBJ1-2	15	.	TGTGCCAGCAGTGGGGTTAGCGGATCGGGGTATGGCTACACCTTC	CASSGVSGSGYGYTF
TRBV9	.	TRBJ2-7	12	.	TGTGCCAGCAGCATCGACGGATACGAGCAGTACTTC	CASSIDGYEQYF
TRBV9	few	TRBJ1-2	13	.	TGTGCCAGCAGCGTAGGACAGAGGAGTGGCTACACCTTC	CASSVGQRSGYTF
TRBV4-1	.	TRBJ1-3	16	TRBD1	TGCGCCAGCAGCCAAGTAGGACAGGAGTACGGAAACACCATATATTTT	CASSQVGQEYGNTIYF
TRBV28	.	TRBJ2-1	14	TRBD2	TGTGCCAGCAGGACGGGAGGGATGGGCAATGAGCAGTTCTTC	CASRTGGMGNEQFF
TRBV29-1	.	TRBJ1-3	12	.	TGCAGCATAACAGAATCTGGAAACACCATATATTTT	CSITESGNTIYF
TRBV9	.	TRBJ2-1	12	.	TGTGCCAGCAGCGGGGGGGCGCAGGAGCAGTTCTTC	CASSGGAQEQFF
TRBV5-8	few	TRBJ2-1	11	.	TGTGCCAGCAGCGGAGACAATGAGCAGTTCTTC	CASSGDNEQFF
TRBV10-2	.	TRBJ1-6	14	.	TGCGCCAGCCGTGTAGACTCCCAGGTTCTGACCCTCCACTTT	CASRVDSQVLTLHF
TRBV29-1	.	TRBJ2-7	14	.	TGCAGCGTTGAAGGCGGTGCCCTATCCTACGAGCAGTACTTC	CSVEGGALSYEQYF
TRBV11-3	once	TRBJ2-7	14	TRBD2	TGTGCCAGCGTTCTTGCGGGAGGGCCAGGTGAGCAGTACTTC	CASVLAGGPGEQYF
TRBV27	.	TRBJ2-5	13	.	TGTGCCAGCAGTTTATTGAGCCAAGAGACCCAGTACTTC	CASSLLSQETQYF
TRBV28	.	TRBJ2-6	16	.	TGTGCCAGCATCCCGGACCGCCTCTCTGGGGCCAACGTCCTGACTTTC	CASIPDRLSGANVLTF
TRBV11-3	.	TRBJ2-1	15	.	TGTGCCAGCAGCCAGGACGTAGGTGCCGACAATGAGCAGTTCTTC	CASSQDVGADNEQFF
TRBV15	.	TRBJ2-3	14	TRBD2	TGTGCCACCAGCGGGACTAGCGGGAGAGATACGCAGTATTTT	CATSGTSGRDTQYF
TRBV2	.	TRBJ2-1	17	TRBD1	TGTGCCAGCAGTAATACCCCCCTGGGGGACAGGGGCTATGAGCAGTTCTTC	CASSNTPLGDRGYEQFF
TRBV28	.	TRBJ2-1	15	.	TGTGCCAGCAGGGCAGGGACCTTCTCCTACAATGAGCAGTTCTTC	CASRAGTFSYNEQFF
TRBV28	.	TRBJ1-3	16	.	TGTGCCAGCAGTCCGACTACTGCCTTCTCTGGAAACACCATATATTTT	CASSPTTAFSGNTIYF
TRBV25-1	.	TRBJ2-2	12	.	TGTGCCAGCAGTGAATATACCGGGGAGCTGTTTTTT	CASSEYTGELFF
TRBV5-1	.	TRBJ2-1	14	.	TGCGCCAGCAGTGCCAGGGGACGAAGGAATGAGCAGTTCTTC	CASSARGRRNEQFF
TRBV7-9	.	TRBJ2-7	15	TRBD1	TGTGCCAGCAGCCTCTGGACAGGCCTTCGAGACGAGCAGTACTTC	CASSLWTGLRDEQYF
TRBV11-3	.	TRBJ2-7	16	.	TGTGCCAGCAGCTTAAGGATCCATTCTAGCGATTACGAGCAGTACTTC	CASSLRIHSSDYEQYF
TRBV28	.	TRBJ2-7	11	.	TGTGCCAGCAGTCCATCAGGGGAGCAGTACTTC	CASSPSGEQYF
TRBV9	.	TRBJ2-7	12	.	TGTGCCAGCAGCGCGGACGGCTACGAGCAGTACTTC	CASSADGYEQYF
TRBV7-9	.	TRBJ2-1	14	TRBD2	TGTGCCAGCAGCTTAGGTGGACTAGCCAATGAGCAGTTCTTC	CASSLGGLANEQFF
TRBV28	once	TRBJ2-1	15	TRBD2	TGTGCCAGCAGTTTAACTAGCGGGGCCTACAATGAGCAGTTCTTC	CASSLTSGAYNEQFF
TRBV5-1	.	TRBJ1-4	16	.	TGCGCCAGCAGCTTGGCCGAAGGGACCTGGAATGAAAAACTGTTTTTT	CASSLAEGTWNEKLFF
TRBV4-2	few	TRBJ1-2	13	.	TGTGCCAGCAGCCAAGACGGCCCCTATGGCTACACCTTC	CASSQDGPYGYTF
TRBV9	.	TRBJ2-1	17	TRBD2	TGTGCCAGCAGCGTAAAAATTGGGGGACTAGCAGTTACTGAGCAGTTCTTC	CASSVKIGGLAVTEQFF
TRBV6-5	.	TRBJ2-7	13	.	TGTGCCAGCAGTTACGATTCAGCCTACGAGCAGTACTTC	CASSYDSAYEQYF
TRBV5-6	.	TRBJ1-4	14	.	TGTGCCAGCAGCTTGGCTGGGGGAGGGGAAAAACTGTTTTTT	CASSLAGGGEKLFF
TRBV29-1	.	TRBJ2-7	14	TRBD1	TGCAGCGTTGAATATGGGACAGGGACCTACGAGCAGTACTTC	CSVEYGTGTYEQYF
TRBV28	.	TRBJ1-5	14	.	TGTGCCACCAGAGGACGTAGTGGCAATCAGCCCCAGCATTTT	CATRGRSGNQPQHF
TRBV5-6	.	TRBJ2-2	16	.	TGTGCCAGCAGTCGATTATCTGACGTGTTACGCGGGGAGCTGTTTTTT	CASSRLSDVLRGELFF
TRBV29-1	.	TRBJ2-1	15	TRBD1	TGCAGCGTTGAAGGAGAGACAGGGGTCGGCAATGAGCAGTTCTTC	CSVEGETGVGNEQFF
TRBV19	.	TRBJ2-7	16	.	TGTGCCAGTAGTATTTCCCCAGCCCTAAGACTCTACGAGCAGTACTTC	CASSISPALRLYEQYF
TRBV27	.	TRBJ2-5	16	.	TGTGCCAGCAGTTTATTTTTAGCGGTCCCCCAAGAGACCCAGTACTTC	CASSLFLAVPQETQYF
TRBV4-1	.	TRBJ2-5	16	TRBD2	TGCGCCAGCAGCCTCTCCGGGACTAGAGTAGAAGAGACCCAGTACTTC	CASSLSGTRVEETQYF
TRBV6-5	once	TRBJ2-7	14	TRBD1	TGTGCCAGCAAAACCGGGACAGGGACCTACGAGCAGTACTTC	CASKTGTGTYEQYF
TRBV2	.	TRBJ2-1	18	TRBD2	TGTGCCAGCAGTGAAGATCTAGCGGGAGGGAGCTCCTACAATGAGCAGTTCTTC	CASSEDLAGGSSYNEQFF
TRBV4-1	.	TRBJ2-1	17	TRBD1	TGCGCCAGCAGCCAAGATACGGACAGGGCACCCTACAATGAGCAGTTCTTC	CASSQDTDRAPYNEQFF